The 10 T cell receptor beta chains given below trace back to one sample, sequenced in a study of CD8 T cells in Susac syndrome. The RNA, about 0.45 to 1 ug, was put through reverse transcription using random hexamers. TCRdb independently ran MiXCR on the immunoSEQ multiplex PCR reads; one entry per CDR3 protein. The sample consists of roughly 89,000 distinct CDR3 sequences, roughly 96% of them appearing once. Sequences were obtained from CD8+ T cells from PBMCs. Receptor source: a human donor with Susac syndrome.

CDR3 in DNA: TGCAGTGCTAGAGATTTAGTCTACGAGCAGTACTTC. Translation gives CSARDLVYEQYF. This chain links TRBV20-1 with TRBJ2-7; no definite D call. Germline V lookup: CDR1 DFQATT, CDR2 SNEGSKA (reference sequence). V was pared by 0 bases and J by 3 bases, with 6 bases between. This CDR3 comprises 12 residues.

The CDR3 bases are TGTGCCAGCAGGTCACGGGTAAATTCCTACAATGAGCAGTTCTTC. Residues: CASRSRVNSYNEQFF. The J gene is TRBJ2-1, the V gene TRBV12-3 or TRBV12-4; D remains unclear. Trimming cost V 6 bases and J 1 base, with 13 bases left between them. This CDR3 comprises 15 residues.

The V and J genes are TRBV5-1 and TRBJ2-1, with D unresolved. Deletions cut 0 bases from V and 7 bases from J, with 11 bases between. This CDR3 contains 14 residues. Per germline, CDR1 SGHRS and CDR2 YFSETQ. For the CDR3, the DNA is TGCGCCAGCAGCTTGGTGGCGCTTGGGAATGAGCAGTTCTTC. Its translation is CASSLVALGNEQFF.

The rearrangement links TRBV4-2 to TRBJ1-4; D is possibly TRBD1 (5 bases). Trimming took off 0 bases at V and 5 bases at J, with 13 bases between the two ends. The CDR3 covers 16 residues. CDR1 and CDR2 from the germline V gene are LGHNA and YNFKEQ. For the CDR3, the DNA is TGTGCCAGCAGCCAAGATCGCACAGGCTTAAATGAAAAACTGTTTTTT. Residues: CASSQDRTGLNEKLFF.

CDR3 sequence: CSARRHLGDEQYF. The CDR3 nucleotides are TGCAGTGCTAGAAGGCACCTCGGGGACGAGCAGTACTTC. This chain joins TRBV20-1 and TRBJ2-7; D may be TRBD2 (5 bases). This CDR3 is built from 13 residues. The V end lost 2 bases, the J end lost 5 bases, and 13 bases lay between the germline ends. The germline gives CDR1 DFQATT, CDR2 SNEGSKA (reference sequence).

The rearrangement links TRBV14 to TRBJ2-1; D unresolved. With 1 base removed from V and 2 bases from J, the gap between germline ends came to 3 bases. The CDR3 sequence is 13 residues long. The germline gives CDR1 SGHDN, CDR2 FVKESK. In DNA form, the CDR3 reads TGTGCCAGCAGCCAAGTCCCCTACAATGAGCAGTTCTTC. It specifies CASSQVPYNEQFF.

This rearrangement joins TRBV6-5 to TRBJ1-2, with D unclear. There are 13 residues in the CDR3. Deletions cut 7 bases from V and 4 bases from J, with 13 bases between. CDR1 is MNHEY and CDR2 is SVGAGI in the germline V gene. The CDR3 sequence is CASIRKVGYGYTF. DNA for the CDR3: TGTGCCAGCATCAGAAAGGTTGGCTATGGCTACACCTTC.

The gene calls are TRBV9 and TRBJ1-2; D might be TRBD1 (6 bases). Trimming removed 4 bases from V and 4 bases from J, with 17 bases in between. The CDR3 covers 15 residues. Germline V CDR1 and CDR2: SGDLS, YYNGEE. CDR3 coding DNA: TGTGCCAGCAGCCCGACAGGTGCCCCGTCCTATGGCTACACCTTC. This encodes CASSPTGAPSYGYTF.

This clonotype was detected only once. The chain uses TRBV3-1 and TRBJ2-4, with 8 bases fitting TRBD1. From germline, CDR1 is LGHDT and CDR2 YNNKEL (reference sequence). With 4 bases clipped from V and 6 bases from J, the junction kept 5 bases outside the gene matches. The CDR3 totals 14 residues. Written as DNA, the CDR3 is TGTGCCAGCAGCCTCCGAGACAGGGGAAACATTCAGTACTTC. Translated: CASSLRDRGNIQYF.

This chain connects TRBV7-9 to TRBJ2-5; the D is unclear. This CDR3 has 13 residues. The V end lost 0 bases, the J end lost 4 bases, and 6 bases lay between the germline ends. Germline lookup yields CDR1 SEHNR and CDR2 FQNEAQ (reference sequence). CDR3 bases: TGTGCCAGCAGCTTAGCGCTGCGAGAGACCCAGTACTTC. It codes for CASSLALRETQYF.